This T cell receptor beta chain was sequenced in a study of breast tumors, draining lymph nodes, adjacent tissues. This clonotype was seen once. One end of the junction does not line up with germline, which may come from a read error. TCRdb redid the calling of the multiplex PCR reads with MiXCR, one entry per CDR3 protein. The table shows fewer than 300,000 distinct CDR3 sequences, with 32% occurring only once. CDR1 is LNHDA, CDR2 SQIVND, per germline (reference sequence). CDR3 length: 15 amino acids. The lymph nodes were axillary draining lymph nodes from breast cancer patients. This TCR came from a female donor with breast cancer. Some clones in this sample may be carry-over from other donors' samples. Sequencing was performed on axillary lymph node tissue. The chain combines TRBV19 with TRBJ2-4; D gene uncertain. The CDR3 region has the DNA TGTGCCAGTAGTATAAGCTCCTTAGCCAAAGACATTCAGTACTTC. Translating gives CASSISSLAKDIQYF. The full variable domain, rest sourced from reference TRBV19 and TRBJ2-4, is DGGITQSPKYLFRKEGQNVTLSCEQNLNHDAMYWYRQDPGQGLRLIYYSQIVNDFQKGDIAEGYSVSREKKESFPLTVTSAQKNPTAFYLCASSISSLAKDIQYFGAGTRLSVL.